Listed below are T cell receptor beta chains from one sample, sequenced in a study of blood T cell repertoires in COVID-19. Clones were sequenced by immunoSEQ multiplex PCR, and TCRdb holds only the in-frame ones, with some missing. Of about 79,000 clones listed, approximately 90% were seen once; the top ten hold around 14%. The sample consisted of peripheral blood. These receptors were taken from a man in his sixties or seventies with active or convalescent COVID-19. CDR3s include the opening cysteine and the closing phenylalanine or tryptophan. D genes are given only for firm matches. The size field is filled for only some rows; it gives once, few, many or a size class.

size | J | D | V | DNA | CDR3
NA | TRBJ2-1 | TRBD2 | TRBV11-1 | TGTGCCAGCAGCTCCTGGACTAGCAATGAGCAGTTCTTC | CASSSWTSNEQFF
NA | TRBJ2-7 | TRBD1 | TRBV30 | TGTGCCTGGAGCCTCGGACAGGTTAGTCTTCCTCAGTACTTC | CAWSLGQVSLPQYF
NA | TRBJ1-2 | NA | TRBV5-6 | TGTGCCAGCAGCCTTCCCCCCTCCACAGGGAACTATGGCTACACCTTC | CASSLPPSTGNYGYTF
NA | TRBJ2-7 | NA | TRBV27 | TGTGCCAGCAGGCAGGGATCCTACTACGAGCAGTACTTC | CASRQGSYYEQYF
NA | TRBJ2-1 | TRBD2 | TRBV6-2/TRBV6-3 | TGTGCCAGCAGTTACTCGAAACTAGCGGGAGCGAATGAGCAGTTCTTC | CASSYSKLAGANEQFF
NA | TRBJ1-2 | TRBD1 | TRBV18 | TGTGCCAGCTCACCTGGGACAGCACAGCTCGGCTACACCTTC | CASSPGTAQLGYTF
NA | TRBJ2-3 | NA | TRBV5-1 | TGCGCCAGCAGCTTGGGTACGGGAACCACAGATACGCAGTATTTT | CASSLGTGTTDTQYF
NA | TRBJ2-3 | TRBD1 | TRBV29-1 | TGCAGCGCTGCCAGGGGGACAGGGCACACAGATACGCAGTATTTT | CSAARGTGHTDTQYF
NA | TRBJ2-7 | NA | TRBV3-1/TRBV3-2 | TGTGCCAGCAGCCAAGATATCGGGAAGCAGTACTTC | CASSQDIGKQYF
NA | TRBJ2-5 | NA | TRBV27 | TGTGCCAGCAGTTTATCCGGGGAGACCCAGTACTTC | CASSLSGETQYF
NA | TRBJ2-7 | TRBD1 | TRBV3-1/TRBV3-2 | TGTGCCAGCAGCCAAGTCGGGACAGGGGCCTACGAGCAGTACTTC | CASSQVGTGAYEQYF
NA | TRBJ2-1 | TRBD1 | TRBV2 | TGTGCCACCTCCCGGGACAGGGTTAACAATGAGCAGTTCTTC | CATSRDRVNNEQFF
NA | TRBJ1-6 | NA | TRBV9 | TGTGCCAGCAGCGTACAGCCAGACAGAGATTCACCCCTCCACTTT | CASSVQPDRDSPLHF
NA | TRBJ1-2 | TRBD1 | TRBV6-5 | TGTGCCAGCAGTTACAAGGACAGGAGTTATGGCTACACCTTC | CASSYKDRSYGYTF
once | TRBJ2-7 | NA | TRBV6-5 | TGTGCCAGCAGTAGCAGGGTACCCTCCTACGAGCAGTACTTC | CASSSRVPSYEQYF
NA | TRBJ1-1 | NA | TRBV12-3/TRBV12-4 | TGTGCCAGCAGACGCACAAACACTGAAGCTTTCTTT | CASRRTNTEAFF
NA | TRBJ1-1 | NA | TRBV6-2/TRBV6-3 | TGTGCCAGCAGTTGGACAACCGCCACTGAAGCTTTCTTT | CASSWTTATEAFF
NA | TRBJ2-1 | TRBD2 | TRBV4-1 | TGCGCCAGCAGCTTAGCGGGAGAAGGCTACAATGAGCAGTTCTTC | CASSLAGEGYNEQFF
NA | TRBJ1-2 | NA | TRBV10-3 | TGTGCCATCAGTGTTGGGACTAGAGGATATGGCTACACCTTC | CAISVGTRGYGYTF
NA | TRBJ1-2 | TRBD1 | TRBV18 | TGTGCCAGCTCACCAACAGGGGGTGGCTACACCTTC | CASSPTGGGYTF
NA | TRBJ2-3 | NA | TRBV19 | TGTGCCAGTAGCCCTCTAGGGGCGGCCACAGATACGCAGTATTTT | CASSPLGAATDTQYF
NA | TRBJ2-5 | TRBD1 | TRBV9 | TGTGCCAGCAGTCGACAGGGGGCGGTAGAGACCCAGTACTTC | CASSRQGAVETQYF
NA | TRBJ2-2 | TRBD2 | TRBV7-6 | TGTGCCAGCAGCAAGGGACTAGCGGCCAACACCGGGGAGCTGTTTTTT | CASSKGLAANTGELFF
once | TRBJ2-7 | NA | TRBV9 | TGTGCCAGCAGCGGGGGGGGCACAACCTACGAGCAGTACTTC | CASSGGGTTYEQYF
NA | TRBJ1-2 | TRBD1 | TRBV6-6 | TGTGCCAGCAGTTATAGACAGGGGGTTAACTATGGCTACACCTTC | CASSYRQGVNYGYTF
NA | TRBJ2-3 | NA | TRBV7-2 | TGTGCCAGCAGCTTAAAAACGGGAAAAACAGATACGCAGTATTTT | CASSLKTGKTDTQYF
NA | TRBJ2-1 | NA | TRBV19 | TGTGCCAGTAGTATCAACAATGAGCAGTTCTTC | CASSINNEQFF
NA | TRBJ1-2 | TRBD1 | TRBV28 | TGTGCCAGCAGTCTTCTTCGACAGGGTAACTATGGCTACACCTTC | CASSLLRQGNYGYTF
NA | TRBJ2-1 | TRBD2 | TRBV4-2 | TGTGCCAGCAGCCAAGATGGCATGCCGGGAGGAGCCAATGAGCAGTTCTTC | CASSQDGMPGGANEQFF
few | TRBJ2-7 | TRBD2 | TRBV4-2 | TGTGCCAGCAGCCGGGGACTAGCGGGAGGCGTGGGGAGCTCCTACGAGCAGTACTTC | CASSRGLAGGVGSSYEQYF
NA | TRBJ2-7 | NA | TRBV7-2 | TGTGCCAGCAGCTTAGCGCTGGGAGGCAGCTCCTACGAGCAGTACTTC | CASSLALGGSSYEQYF
NA | TRBJ1-1 | NA | TRBV2 | TGTGCCAGCAAGGGGACGGGGACTCTCAACACTGAAGCTTTCTTT | CASKGTGTLNTEAFF
once | TRBJ2-1 | TRBD1 | TRBV24-1 | TGTGCCACCATGGACCCCGGGACAGGGATCCATGAGCAGTTCTTC | CATMDPGTGIHEQFF
NA | TRBJ1-6 | NA | TRBV6-5 | TGTGCCAGCAGTCGGGGTAGACAAGCACCCCTCCACTTT | CASSRGRQAPLHF
NA | TRBJ2-7 | NA | TRBV6-2/TRBV6-3 | TGTGCCAGCAGTTATTATGCAGCCTACGAGCAGTACTTC | CASSYYAAYEQYF
NA | TRBJ1-4 | TRBD1 | TRBV9 | TGTGCCAGCAGCGTAGGTCGGACAGGGTATGAAAAACTGTTTTTT | CASSVGRTGYEKLFF
NA | TRBJ1-1 | TRBD1 | TRBV15 | TGTGCCACCAGCAGAGGGCTTAGGGACAGGGGGCAGGCTTTCTTT | CATSRGLRDRGQAFF
NA | TRBJ1-1 | NA | TRBV3-1/TRBV3-2 | TGTGCCAGCAGCCAAGACAGGCGCGGGACTGAAGCTTTCTTT | CASSQDRRGTEAFF
NA | TRBJ2-5 | NA | TRBV4-1 | TGCGCCAGCAGCCTTTACCCGGTCCTCGAGACCCAGTACTTC | CASSLYPVLETQYF
NA | TRBJ1-2 | NA | TRBV6-5 | TGTGCCAGCAGCTCCCCCTTCCAGGGTGAAGATGGCTACACCTTC | CASSSPFQGEDGYTF
NA | TRBJ2-1 | TRBD2 | TRBV5-1 | TGCGCCAGCAGCCCGGGACTAGCGGGAGGGCGAGGAAATGAGCAGTTCTTC | CASSPGLAGGRGNEQFF
NA | TRBJ2-7 | NA | TRBV28 | TGTGCCAGCAGAGTACTAGGCGAGCAGTACTTC | CASRVLGEQYF
NA | TRBJ1-2 | NA | TRBV5-4 | TGTGCCAGCAGCTCGTTGGGGGGTAGCTATGGCTACACCTTC | CASSSLGGSYGYTF
NA | TRBJ2-5 | TRBD2 | TRBV2 | TGTGCCAGCAGCTCCCTAAGGACTAGCGGTTTTTCCCAGTACTTC | CASSSLRTSGFSQYF
NA | TRBJ2-5 | NA | TRBV19 | TGTGCCAGTAGTGAGAACAGACAAGAGACCCAGTACTTC | CASSENRQETQYF
NA | TRBJ1-5 | TRBD1 | TRBV28 | TGTGCCAGCAGTTTAGAGACAGGGGGCAATCAGCCCCAGCATTTT | CASSLETGGNQPQHF
NA | TRBJ2-1 | NA | TRBV1 | TGCACCAGCAGCGACGGTGGACGGGAAAGCTCCTACAATGAGCAGTTCTTC | CTSSDGGRESSYNEQFF
NA | TRBJ2-2 | TRBD2 | TRBV7-8 | TGTGCCAGCAGCTTAGCACTAGCGATGGGATCCGGGGAGCTGTTTTTT | CASSLALAMGSGELFF
NA | TRBJ1-2 | TRBD1 | TRBV10-2 | TGCGCCAGCAGGGGACAGATTGGCTACACCTTC | CASRGQIGYTF
NA | TRBJ2-7 | NA | TRBV4-1 | TGCGCCAGCAGCCAACCTGGGCCCTACGAGCAGTACTTC | CASSQPGPYEQYF
once | TRBJ1-2 | NA | TRBV9 | TGTGCCAGCAGCGTAGGAACAGAAGTCTATGGCTACACCTTC | CASSVGTEVYGYTF
NA | TRBJ1-4 | NA | TRBV6-5 | TGTGCCAGCAGGGGGGGGGTGGCTAATGAAAAACTGTTTTTT | CASRGGVANEKLFF
NA | TRBJ2-7 | NA | TRBV5-1 | TGCGCCAGCAGCCAACCTGACAGGACGCTCGAGCAGTACTTC | CASSQPDRTLEQYF
NA | TRBJ2-5 | TRBD1 | TRBV29-1 | TGCAGCGTTAGTGGACAGGGGTCCCGGACCCAGTACTTC | CSVSGQGSRTQYF
NA | TRBJ1-3 | TRBD1 | TRBV5-5 | TGTGCCAGCAGCTACTCTGGGACAGGGCCTGGAAACACCATATATTTT | CASSYSGTGPGNTIYF
NA | TRBJ1-6 | TRBD1 | TRBV4-1 | TGCGCCAGCAGCCAAGATCGGGGCCAGGGGGCAAGTAATTCACCCCTCCACTTT | CASSQDRGQGASNSPLHF
once | TRBJ1-2 | NA | TRBV3-1/TRBV3-2 | TGTGCCAGCAGCCCCCGGGAGGGAGGGACTGGCTACACCTTC | CASSPREGGTGYTF
few | TRBJ2-1 | NA | TRBV25-1 | TGTGCCAGCAGTGTGCCGGGACACTACAATGAGCAGTTCTTC | CASSVPGHYNEQFF
NA | TRBJ1-4 | TRBD1 | TRBV4-3 | TGCGCCAGCAGCCAGGGTAACAGGGGCGCGGAAAAACTGTTTTTT | CASSQGNRGAEKLFF